What follows are 15 T cell receptor beta chains derived from one specimen sequenced in a study of post-analysis software for immune sequencing data. Overall study findings and caveats: Among a handful of TRBV segments more frequent in patients than controls were TRBV5-6, TRBV5-1 and TRBV20-1.

These receptors have no known antigen. Prepared libraries of TCR beta cDNA carried unique molecular identifiers. TCRdb processed the PCR reads anew with MiXCR; each CDR3 protein has one entry. The top ten clones hold about 5.6% of a sample with about 540,000 distinct CDR3 sequences, approximately 34% of them seen once. The sequencing sample was made of blood. These receptors came from a girl aged 2 to 17 with multiple sclerosis.

The gene calls are TRBV28 and TRBJ2-7; no clear D. This CDR3 has 15 residues. Germline V gene lookup returns CDR1 MDHEN and CDR2 SYDVKM. V was trimmed by 3 bases and J by 0 bases, leaving 12 bases between them. The CDR3 loop reads CASSLLVRSSYEQYF. The CDR3 nucleotides are TGTGCCAGCAGTTTGTTAGTCCGCAGCTCCTACGAGCAGTACTTC.

The chain recombines TRBV29-1 with TRBJ2-7; possible D gene TRBD1, 6 bases. This CDR3 contains 16 residues. Germline CDR1 is SQVTM and CDR2 is ANQGSEA. The V gene lost 6 bases and the J gene lost 0 bases, with 21 bases spanning the gap. The CDR3 DNA reads TGCAGCGTACTCCCCAGGGGCAGCAAGAGCTCCTACGAGCAGTACTTC. Its protein is CSVLPRGSKSSYEQYF.

This clonotype showed up just a few times. V usage is TRBV2 and J usage is TRBJ1-1, with 11 bases lining up with TRBD1. CDR3 length: 16 residues. The V gene's germline CDR1 is SNHLY and CDR2 FYNNEI. After removal of 6 bases from V and 5 bases from J, the junction contained 11 bases not matched to a gene. Here the CDR3 reads CASSPPGQGGRTEAFF. The CDR3 coding sequence is TGTGCCAGCAGCCCCCCGGGACAGGGGGGAAGGACTGAAGCTTTCTTT.

This clonotype was counted between two and nine times. V gene TRBV20-1 combines with J gene TRBJ2-3; TRBD2 aligns across 7 bases. The CDR3 covers 14 residues. CDR1 is DFQATT, CDR2 SNEGSKA, per germline (reference sequence). The junction had 2 bases not matched to a gene; V was cut back by 1 base and J by 1 base. CDR3 loop: CSARVGGGTDTQYF. The CDR3 DNA reads TGCAGTGCTAGAGTTGGGGGGGGCACAGATACGCAGTATTTT.

The chain links TRBV29-1 to TRBJ1-6; D possibly corresponds to TRBD1 (5 bases). Per the germline V gene, CDR1 is SQVTM and CDR2 is ANQGSEA. The CDR3 runs to 10 residues. The CDR3 DNA follows: TGCGTGGGGCAGGGACCACCCCTCCACTTT. It translates to CVGQGPPLHF.

This clonotype occurred a few times. The V call is TRBV20-1, the J call TRBJ2-3; TRBD2 might be the D (5 bases). V dropped 6 bases and J dropped 0 bases, with 16 bases sitting between them. Germline V gene data show CDR1 as DFQATT and CDR2 as SNEGSKA (reference sequence). There are 15 residues in the CDR3. The CDR3, as DNA: TGCAGTGCCAACGACCGGAGGCGCAGCACAGATACGCAGTATTTT. This encodes CSANDRRRSTDTQYF.

This clonotype was detected a few times. The chain employs TRBV7-8 and TRBJ1-2; D remains unclear. The CDR3 consists of 15 residues. Germline values: CDR1 SGHVS, CDR2 FQNEAQ. The V gene lost 5 bases and the J gene lost 0 bases, with 13 bases spanning the gap. The chain's CDR3 is CASSLGKLTNYGYTF. The CDR3 DNA reads as TGTGCCAGCAGCCTCGGGAAATTGACTAACTATGGCTACACCTTC. The whole variable domain, filled in from reference TRBV7-8 and TRBJ1-2, reads GAGVSQSPRYKVAKRGQDVALRCDPISGHVSLFWYQQALGQGPEFLTYFQNEAQLDKSGLPSDRFFAERPEGSVSTLKIQRTQQEDSAVYLCASSLGKLTNYGYTFGSGTRLTVV.

The table lists this clonotype with a few counts. The chain is built from TRBV7-6 and TRBJ2-1; 8 bases are a match to TRBD2. Germline loops: CDR1 SGHVS, CDR2 FNYEAQ. With 4 bases clipped from V and 4 bases from J, the junction kept 9 bases outside the gene matches. This CDR3 has 16 residues. This chain's CDR3 is CASSSLGAGGYNEQFF. In DNA form, the CDR3 reads TGTGCCAGCAGCTCCTTAGGGGCGGGGGGATACAATGAGCAGTTCTTC.

Of note for this clonotype: The junction does not match germline at one end; this may be a read error. The rearrangement uses TRBV12-3 or TRBV12-4 and TRBJ2-3, with TRBD2 identical over 11 bases. This CDR3 comprises 15 residues. The CDR3 DNA reads as TGTGCCAGCAGTATAGCGGGGGGGAGCGCAGATACGCAGTATTTT. This encodes CASSIAGGSADTQYF.

The J gene is TRBJ2-3, the V gene TRBV5-1; 10 bases are a match to TRBD2. Germline CDR1 reads SGHRS; CDR2 reads YFSETQ. The CDR3 length is 15 residues. Trimming removed 5 bases from V and 4 bases from J; junction bases left unmatched: 7. The CDR3 DNA reads as TGCGCCAGCAGGTCCTTCAGCGGGGGGGCAGATACGCAGTATTTT. This codes for CASRSFSGGADTQYF.

This clonotype was found a few times. The chain recombines TRBV29-1 with TRBJ1-2; 7 nucleotides align to TRBD1. Germline loops: CDR1 SQVTM, CDR2 ANQGSEA. The CDR3 is made up of 14 amino acids. Germline trimming cut 0 bases from V and 3 bases from J; bases unmatched to any gene: 4. DNA for the CDR3: TGCAGCGTTGAAGATCTAGGGGGCGACTATGGCTACACCTTC. Its protein product is CSVEDLGGDYGYTF.

This clonotype appeared a few times. The chain combines TRBV7-9 with TRBJ2-6; D is unresolved. Between the trimmed V and J ends, which lost 5 bases and 0 bases, there was a span of 14 bases. CDR1 and CDR2 (germline): SEHNR, FQNEAQ (reference sequence). This CDR3 region has 17 residues. The CDR3 region has the DNA TGTGCCAGCAGCGCGCGGACGGCCCCCTCTGGGGCCAACGTCCTGACTTTC. Residues: CASSARTAPSGANVLTF.

This clonotype has a handful of counts. The chain has TRBV7-9 and TRBJ1-6, with D unresolved. This CDR3 spans 12 amino acids. V lost 6 bases, J lost 10 bases, and 10 bases lay in between. CDR1 is SEHNR and CDR2 is FQNEAQ in the germline V gene (reference sequence). This CDR3 is CASSFRESPLHF. The CDR3 coding sequence is TGTGCCAGCAGTTTCCGGGAATCACCCCTCCACTTT.

The chain employs TRBV5-1 and TRBJ2-7, with TRBD1 matching 12 bases. The junction had 4 bases not matched to a gene; V was cut back by 4 bases and J by 2 bases. This CDR3 has 15 amino acids. Germline CDR1 SGHRS, CDR2 YFSETQ. CDR3 DNA sequence: TGCGCCAGCAGCACCCGGGACAGGGGGCCCTACGAGCAGTACTTC. Translation gives CASSTRDRGPYEQYF.

This clonotype was picked up a small number of times. The chain couples TRBV9 to TRBJ1-2; D unclear. Germline CDR1 SGDLS, CDR2 YYNGEE. Trimming removed 0 bases at V and 6 bases at J, with 12 bases between. The CDR3 is 14 amino acids. The CDR3 DNA reads as TGTGCCAGCAGCGTAGGGTTGGGAGAGGATGGCTACACCTTC. Translating gives CASSVGLGEDGYTF.